The clone carrying this T cell receptor (beta chain) has just a few counts. Germline loops: CDR1 SGHRS, CDR2 YFSETQ. V was trimmed by 0 bases and J by 4 bases, leaving 13 bases between them. CDR3 length equals 15 residues. Original processing methods: Reference gene primer amplification yielded estimated nucleated cell counts. The method was immunoSEQ multiplex PCR; TCRdb's version includes in-frame clones alone and lacks a portion of them. Clone size and the V and J calls come from that table; the DNA yielded D and trimming. The table has fewer than 350,000 clones, about 89% seen once. These data belong to a study of blood T cell repertoires in COVID-19. Study-wide background: The United States, Italy and Spain provided the acute and convalescent COVID-19 samples. In each case, the material was cDNA or gDNA derived from T cells, B-cell-depleted T cells, or PBMCs.

The origin of this receptor is a man in his forties or fifties with acute or convalescent COVID-19. The sample taken for sequencing was peripheral blood. The V gene is TRBV5-1, the J gene TRBJ1-2; no definite D call. CDR3 region: CASSLAGQSSYGYTF. The CDR3 region has the DNA TGCGCCAGCAGCTTGGCTGGGCAGTCGAGCTATGGCTACACCTTC.